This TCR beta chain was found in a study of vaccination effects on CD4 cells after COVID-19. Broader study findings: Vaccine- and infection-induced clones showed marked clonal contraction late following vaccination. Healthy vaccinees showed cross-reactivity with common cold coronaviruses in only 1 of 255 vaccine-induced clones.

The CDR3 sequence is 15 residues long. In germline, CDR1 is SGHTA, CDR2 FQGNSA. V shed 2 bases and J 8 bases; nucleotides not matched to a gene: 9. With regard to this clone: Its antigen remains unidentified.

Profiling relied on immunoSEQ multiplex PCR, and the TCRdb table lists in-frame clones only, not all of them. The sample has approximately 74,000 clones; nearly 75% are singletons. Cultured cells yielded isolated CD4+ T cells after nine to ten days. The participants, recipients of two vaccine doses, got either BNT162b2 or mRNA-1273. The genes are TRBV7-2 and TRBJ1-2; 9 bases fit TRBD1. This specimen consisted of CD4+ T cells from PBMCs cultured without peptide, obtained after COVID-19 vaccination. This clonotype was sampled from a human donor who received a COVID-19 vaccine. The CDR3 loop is CASSLYGTGRVGYTF. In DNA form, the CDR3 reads TGTGCCAGCAGCTTATATGGGACAGGGCGGGTGGGCTACACCTTC.